This T cell receptor (beta chain) was recorded in a study of Ad26.COV2.S vaccination and SARS-CoV-2 variants. The study's findings and limits: Following vaccination, spike-specific CD8+ and CD4+ T cell responses reportedly exhibited substantial breadth. Comparability of non-spike TCR breadth was observed across vaccine and placebo recipients.

J was trimmed by 7 bases and V by 3 bases; bases with no gene match: 3. CDR1 is MNHEY and CDR2 is SMNVEV in the germline V gene (reference sequence). CDR3 length: 13 residues. Repertoires were generated with immunoSEQ multiplex PCR, while TCRdb's copy carries only in-frame clones and drops some. The table records about 480,000 clones, around nine tenths of them present only once. Worth noting for this clone: The antigen is unknown.

Regarding treatment: around 19 received Ad26.COV2.S at low or high dose, single or two shots; five or six received placebo; per-sample allocation not given. Following the first vaccine or placebo injection, samples were taken on day 63. Sample: peripheral blood, taken in a trial of Ad26.COV2.S vaccine versus placebo. The J gene is TRBJ2-7, the V gene TRBV27, with 10 bases fitting TRBD2. This TCR was sampled from a person aged 18-65 years who received the Ad26.COV2.S COVID-19 vaccine or a placebo. The chain's CDR3 is CASSFLAGEEQYF. DNA of the CDR3: TGTGCCAGCAGTTTTCTAGCGGGAGAGGAGCAGTACTTC.